Following are 27 T cell receptor beta chains from one sample sequenced in a study of Graves' ophthalmopathy and Graves' hyperthyroidism. From RNA, the CDR3 regions of TCR beta chains were amplified and sequenced. HTBI primers primed a first-round RT-PCR, and a second-round multiplex PCR followed. TCRdb reanalysed the multiplex PCR reads using MiXCR and keeps one entry per CDR3 protein. This sample has 650,000 to 800,000 distinct CDR3 sequences, with about 41% found just once. Sequencing was performed on peripheral blood. These receptor sequences come from an adult man with Graves' ophthalmopathy.

With regard to this clonotype: Mismatch with germline at one junction end may stem from a read error. The chain uses TRBV20-1 and TRBJ1-4; tentative D call: TRBD1 (6 bases). This CDR3 has 16 residues. Germline V gives CDR1 DFQATT, CDR2 SNEGSKA (reference sequence). This CDR3 reads CSARDVQGSYNKKLFF. The CDR3 DNA reads as TGCAGTGCTAGAGATGTACAGGGCTCCTATAATAAAAAACTGTTTTTT.

With regard to this clonotype: One end of the junction fails to match germline, which may point to a read error. The genes are TRBV7-9 and TRBJ2-6; D assignment may be TRBD1 or TRBD2 (6 bases each). This CDR3 is 13 amino acids long. The germline V gene has CDR1 SEHNR and CDR2 FQNEAQ (reference sequence). The CDR3 reads CASRRSGAHVLTF. The CDR3 DNA is TGTGCCAGCAGGAGGTCGGGGGCCCACGTCCTGACTTTC.

On this clonotype: One base away lies a much larger clone, so this may be a sequencing read error. Here the CDR3 omits its conserved ending phenylalanine or tryptophan, so a read error is the likely source. The chain uses TRBV6-5 and TRBJ1-6; D not certain. CDR1 is MNHEY and CDR2 is SVGAGI in the germline V gene. Trimming removed 4 bases from V and 7 bases from J, with 14 bases in between. The CDR3 is made up of 15 amino acids. The CDR3 DNA reads TGTGCCAGCAGTTTAGCGGACTCAGGAAATTCACCCCTCCACCTT. Translating it yields CASSLADSGNSPLHL.

The chain carries TRBV15 and TRBJ1-2; TRBD1 might be the D (5 bases). This CDR3 is 14 amino acids long. The V gene's germline CDR1 is LNHNV and CDR2 YYDKDF (reference sequence). Trimming shortened V by 3 bases and J by 4 bases, and 12 bases separated the two germline ends. CDR3 DNA: TGTGCCACCAGCAGTGCGGGGGGGTTCTATGGCTACACCTTC. Protein product: CATSSAGGFYGYTF. Full variable domain (missing parts from reference TRBV15 and TRBJ1-2): DAMVIQNPRYQVTQFGKPVTLSCSQTLNHNVMYWYQQKSSQAPKLLFHYYDKDFNNEADTPDNFQSRRPNTSFCFLDIRSPGLGDTAMYLCATSSAGGFYGYTFGSGTRLTVV.

This clonotype was counted many times. The chain is built from TRBV4-1 and TRBJ2-7; 7 bases agree with TRBD1. The germline CDR1 and CDR2 sequences are MGHRA and YSYEKL. V was pared by 3 bases and J by 6 bases, with 2 bases of the junction left unmatched. The CDR3 covers 12 residues. The CDR3 loop reads CASSQTGFEQYF. As DNA, the CDR3 is TGCGCCAGCAGCCAGACAGGGTTCGAGCAGTACTTC.

Regarding this clonotype: This could be a read error, since a much larger clone is one nucleotide away. This chain connects TRBV10-3 to TRBJ1-2, with 8 bases identical to TRBD1. V shed 10 bases and J 4 bases; nucleotides not matched to a gene: 14. The CDR3 is 15 amino acids. From germline, CDR1 is ENHRY and CDR2 SYGVKD. CDR3 DNA: TGTGCCAGCAGCCTCTCGGACAGGGCGGTCTATGGCTACACCTTC. It specifies CASSLSDRAVYGYTF.

The sample holds a few counts of this clonotype. The chain is built from TRBV19 and TRBJ2-7; tentative D call: TRBD2 (5 bases). The CDR3 sequence is 15 residues long. CDR1 is LNHDA and CDR2 is SQIVND in the germline V gene (reference sequence). V lost 3 bases and J 2 bases, leaving 14 bases between the germline ends. The CDR3 spells CASSMPSLGTYEQYF. The CDR3 region has the DNA TGTGCCAGTAGTATGCCTAGCTTAGGAACCTACGAGCAGTACTTC. Using reference TRBV19 and TRBJ2-7 for the parts outside the CDR3, the full variable domain is DGGITQSPKYLFRKEGQNVTLSCEQNLNHDAMYWYRQDPGQGLRLIYYSQIVNDFQKGDIAEGYSVSREKKESFPLTVTSAQKNPTAFYLCASSMPSLGTYEQYFGPGTRLTVT.

With respect to this clonotype: Germline and junction disagree at one end, which may indicate a read error. The chain employs TRBV7-2 and TRBJ1-2; 7 bases align to TRBD1. This CDR3 is built from 13 residues. Germline V gene sequence: CDR1 SGHTA, CDR2 FQGNSA. CDR3 residues: CASSSDRVYGYTF. For the CDR3, the DNA is TGCGCCAGCAGCTCCGACAGGGTCTATGGCTACACCTTC.

On this clonotype: It may be a read error: a sequence one base away is much more abundant. This chain joins TRBV10-3 and TRBJ1-2; no clear D gene. The CDR3 runs to 12 residues. Germline V gene sequence: CDR1 ENHRY, CDR2 SYGVKD. Trimming took off 8 bases at V and 0 bases at J, with 7 bases between the two ends. This chain's CDR3 is CAIGEANYGYTF. Here the CDR3 DNA reads TGTGCCATCGGCGAGGCTAACTATGGCTACACCTTC.

Ten or more counts support this clonotype. V is TRBV15 and J is TRBJ1-1, with D unclear. The CDR3 consists of 13 residues. The germline V gene has CDR1 LNHNV and CDR2 YYDKDF (reference sequence). V lost 4 bases, J lost 0 bases, and 6 bases lay in between. The CDR3 bases are TGTGCCACCAGCATAGAGATGAACACTGAAGCTTTCTTT. This sequence encodes CATSIEMNTEAFF.

CDR3 nucleotides: TGTGCCAGCAGCCGGACAGGGCGTGACGAGCAGTACTTC. Translated: CASSRTGRDEQYF. The chain links TRBV7-6 to TRBJ2-7; the match to TRBD1 covers 8 bases. The CDR3 covers 13 residues. V lost 5 bases to trimming and J lost 5 bases; unmatched junction nucleotides: 5. Germline CDR1 and CDR2: SGHVS and FNYEAQ.

The sample holds one count of this clonotype. The chain uses TRBV19 and TRBJ1-5, with TRBD1 identical over 10 bases. V dropped 10 bases and J dropped 2; count of bases not matched to a gene: 8. The germline gives CDR1 LNHDA, CDR2 SQIVND (reference sequence). The CDR3 is 15 residues long. The CDR3, as DNA: TGTGCCACCTCGCGGACAGGGGGAGGCAATCAGCCCCAGCATTTT. Amino acids: CATSRTGGGNQPQHF.

This clonotype was observed at least ten times. V usage is TRBV7-3 and J usage is TRBJ1-2; D possibly corresponds to TRBD1 (5 bases). The CDR3 consists of 14 residues. Germline V lookup: CDR1 SGHTA, CDR2 FQGTGA. The V end lost 4 bases, the J end lost 4 bases, and 13 bases lay between the germline ends. The CDR3 region is CASSSWTQSYGYTF. In DNA, the CDR3 is TGTGCCAGCAGCTCCTGGACACAATCCTATGGCTACACCTTC. Complete variable domain (other parts from reference TRBV7-3 and TRBJ1-2): GAGVSQTPSNKVTEKGKYVELRCDPISGHTALYWYRQSLGQGPEFLIYFQGTGAADDSGLPNDRFFAVRPEGSVSTLKIQRTERGDSAVYLCASSSWTQSYGYTFGSGTRLTVV.

This sequence joins TRBV10-3 and TRBJ2-3; 8 nucleotides match TRBD2. Germline CDR1 reads ENHRY; CDR2 reads SYGVKD. The length of the CDR3 is 17 residues. V shed 2 bases, J shed 0 bases, and the junction held 7 bases outside the gene matches. CDR3 bases: TGTGCCATCAGTGAGAAAACTAGCGGTATAAGCACAGATACGCAGTATTTT. Its protein is CAISEKTSGISTDTQYF.

The rearrangement uses TRBV10-3 and TRBJ1-5; D not certain. The CDR3 is made up of 13 amino acids. V gave up 11 bases and J gave up 14 bases, with 25 bases separating them. In germline, CDR1 is ENHRY, CDR2 SYGVKD. CDR3 coding DNA: TGTGCCCTCCGCCCGGGAGCGGGAGAGGGCGAGCATTTT. This encodes CALRPGAGEGEHF.

The chain links TRBV30 to TRBJ1-5; no definite D call. With 3 bases removed from V and 3 bases from J, the gap between germline ends came to 15 bases. The CDR3 covers 15 residues. Germline V gives CDR1 GTSNPN, CDR2 SVGIG (reference sequence). CDR3 sequence reads: CAWRDISGLNQPQHF. The DNA for the CDR3 is TGTGCCTGGAGGGATATTAGTGGGCTCAATCAGCCCCAGCATTTT.

Comment on this clonotype: This may be a read error: a much more frequent sequence differs by one nucleotide. The chain recombines TRBV15 with TRBJ1-1; D ambiguous. The CDR3 contains 14 residues. Germline V CDR1 and CDR2: LNHNV, YYDKDF (reference sequence). The CDR3 DNA sequence: TGTGCCACCAGCAGAGAGGTCGGATACACTGAAGCTTCCTTT. Protein: CATSREVGYTEASF.

The chain employs TRBV6-1 and TRBJ2-7, with D perhaps TRBD1 (5 bases). The CDR3 runs to 14 residues. Trimming stripped 0 bases from V and 3 bases from J, with 9 bases between. The germline gives CDR1 MNHNS, CDR2 SASEGT. The CDR3 region is CASSEAGAFYEQYF. The CDR3, as DNA: TGTGCCAGCAGTGAAGCTGGGGCCTTCTACGAGCAGTACTTC.

This clonotype has just a few counts. The chain employs TRBV5-1 and TRBJ1-6, with TRBD1 identical over 11 bases. Unmatched junction bases numbered 6, after V lost 2 bases and J lost 11 bases. CDR1 SGHRS and CDR2 YFSETQ come from the germline V gene. This CDR3 contains 15 residues. CDR3 residues: CASSLPGTGGTPLHF. The CDR3 nucleotides read TGCGCCAGCAGCTTACCAGGGACAGGGGGAACACCCCTCCACTTT.

This clonotype showed up just a few times. V gene TRBV4-1 combines with J gene TRBJ1-1; 7 nucleotides align to TRBD1. Germline trimming cut 5 bases from V and 3 bases from J; bases unmatched to any gene: 3. Germline assignment: CDR1 MGHRA and CDR2 YSYEKL. This CDR3 region has 13 residues. CDR3 amino acids: CASSVDRDTEAFF. CDR3 DNA: TGCGCCAGCAGCGTAGACAGGGACACTGAAGCTTTCTTT.

The gene calls are TRBV9 and TRBJ2-2, with 8 bases aligning to TRBD2. Trimming at V came to 4 bases and at J to 7 bases, leaving 6 bases not matched to a gene. CDR1 and CDR2 (germline): SGDLS, YYNGEE. CDR3 length: 14 amino acids. This CDR3 is CASSSSGTSGELFF. CDR3 coding DNA: TGTGCCAGCAGCTCATCCGGGACTAGCGGGGAGCTGTTTTTT. The variable domain in full, with the rest retrieved from reference TRBV9 and TRBJ2-2, is DSGVTQTPKHLITATGQRVTLRCSPRSGDLSVYWYQQSLDQGLQFLIQYYNGEERAKGNILERFSAQQFPDLHSELNLSSLELGDSALYFCASSSSGTSGELFFGEGSRLTVL.

This clonotype was detected many times. The chain joins TRBV7-9 to TRBJ1-1; D remains unclear. CDR1 is SEHNR, CDR2 FQNEAQ, per germline (reference sequence). This CDR3 is built from 11 residues. V was shortened by 7 bases and J by 8 bases, with 11 bases between the two germline ends. As DNA, the CDR3 is TGTGCCAGCAAGGTCCTCGGCGAAGCTTTCTTT. This translates into CASKVLGEAFF.

A note on this clonotype: This may come from a read error, since a much larger clone is one base off. The chain recombines TRBV4-3 with TRBJ2-2; D is perhaps TRBD2 (5 bases). The CDR3 runs to 13 residues. CDR1 is LGHNA, CDR2 YSLEER, per germline. CDR3 sequence: CASSQAATGDLFF. In DNA, the CDR3 is TGCGCCAGCAGCCAAGCGGCTACCGGGGATCTGTTTTTT.

In its sample, this clonotype was seen a few times. This chain uses TRBV28 with TRBJ2-5; 10 nucleotides agree with TRBD2. This CDR3 contains 13 residues. Trimming removed 5 bases from V and 4 bases from J; junction bases left unmatched: 1. Germline lookup yields CDR1 MDHEN and CDR2 SYDVKM. CDR3 sequence (DNA): TGTGCCAGCAGTCTAGCGGGAGCAGAGACCCAGTACTTC. This translates into CASSLAGAETQYF.

The chain links TRBV5-1 to TRBJ2-7; D gene uncertain. CDR3 size: 17 residues. The V gene's germline CDR1 is SGHRS and CDR2 YFSETQ. Trimming cost V 6 bases and J 3 bases, with 25 bases left between them. CDR3 loop: CASKRDPRPGTHYEQYF. The CDR3 nucleotides read TGCGCCAGCAAGCGAGATCCAAGACCGGGCACGCACTACGAGCAGTACTTC.

The chain uses TRBV19 and TRBJ1-2; TRBD1 matches 7 bases. V gave up 6 bases and J gave up 3 bases; unmatched junction bases: 4. CDR3 size: 13 residues. Germline CDR1 LNHDA, CDR2 SQIVND (reference sequence). The CDR3 loop reads CASRPGTDYGYTF. The CDR3 bases are TGTGCCAGTAGGCCCGGGACAGACTATGGCTACACCTTC.

This clonotype has only one observation. The junction departs from the called germline gene at one end, perhaps through a read error. The chain couples TRBV5-1 to TRBJ2-5; no firm D call. CDR3 length: 11 residues. Germline CDR1 and CDR2: SGHRS and YFSETQ. Here the CDR3 reads CASRRQGTQYF. The CDR3 region has the DNA TGCGCCAGCAGGAGACAAGGGACCCAGTACTTC. Using reference TRBV5-1 and TRBJ2-5 for the parts outside the CDR3, the full variable domain is KAGVTQTPRYLIKTRGQQVTLSCSPISGHRSVSWYQQTPGQGLQFLFEYFSETQRNKGNFPGRFSGRQFSNSRSEMNVSTLELGDSALYLCASRRQGTQYFGPGTRLLVL.